This TCR beta chain was documented in a study of shared clonotypes between healthy human individuals. Sequenced by immunoSEQ multiplex PCR; TCRdb stores in-frame clones only, minus some. This sample has a few hundred thousand clones, with 97% found just once. Trimming cost V 6 bases and J 4 bases; bases outside gene matches: 5. The CDR3 totals 15 residues. CDR1 is LNHDA, CDR2 SQIVND, per germline (reference sequence). The sample taken for sequencing was naive CD4+ T cells sorted from blood. Regarding subset: CD45RA+ positively selected. This TCR was sampled from a woman aged 25 to 39 in good health. The J gene is TRBJ2-3, the V gene TRBV19; 12 bases line up with TRBD1. This CDR3 is CASREGQGASDTQYF. The CDR3 DNA sequence: TGTGCCAGTAGGGAGGGACAGGGGGCATCAGATACGCAGTATTTT.